This T cell receptor beta chain was profiled in a study of blood T cell repertoires in COVID-19. Per the study methods: The authors estimated nucleated cell counts from reference gene primer amplification. Assay: immunoSEQ multiplex PCR; the TCRdb copy retains only in-frame clones and omits some. V and J calls plus clone size are reproduced from that table; the DNA served to infer D and trimming. Among roughly 170,000 clones listed, 84% were seen once. CDR1 and CDR2 (germline): SGHRS, YFSETQ. The CDR3 totals 20 residues. V lost 0 bases and J lost 0; bases outside the gene matches: 16. The V and J genes are TRBV5-1 and TRBJ2-7, with 9 bases matching TRBD2. The TCR comes from a human donor in a cohort sampled during active COVID-19. The sequenced sample consisted of peripheral blood. The CDR3 protein is CASSLEVSGGPTRSSYEQYF. The CDR3 DNA reads as TGCGCCAGCAGCTTGGAAGTTAGCGGGGGCCCAACCAGGAGCTCCTACGAGCAGTACTTC.